Listed below are T cell receptor beta chains from one sample, sequenced in a study of neurological immune-mediated disorders. Each CDR3 protein is one row after TCRdb ran MiXCR on the 5' RACE reads. There are about 21,000 distinct CDR3 sequences in the sample; 15% occur only once, and 15% lies in the top ten. The sample was PBMCs. The receptors come from a female donor with HTLV-1-associated myelopathy (HAM/TSP). Each CDR3 is given with its conserved first and last residue. The D gene is left open where the match is weak. Clone size, where shown, is once, few, many, or a class for clones that have expanded.

v_gene	d_gene	j_gene	abundance	CDR3aa	CDR3nt
TRBV12-3/TRBV12-4	-	TRBJ2-7	many	CASSFWRSYEQYF	TGTGCCAGCAGTTTTTGGCGCTCCTACGAGCAGTACTTC
TRBV20-1	-	TRBJ1-1	medium-sized	CSARPDPNTEAFF	TGCAGTGCTAGACCGGACCCGAACACTGAAGCTTTCTTT
TRBV10-3	-	TRBJ2-7	many	CAIAFGVPSYEQYF	TGTGCCATCGCTTTCGGGGTCCCCTCCTACGAGCAGTACTTC
TRBV20-1	-	TRBJ2-7	many	CSAPTSSSYEQYF	TGCAGTGCTCCGACTAGTAGCTCCTACGAGCAGTACTTC
TRBV12-3/TRBV12-4	-	TRBJ1-6	many	CASSLTGGDSPLHF	TGTGCCAGCAGTTTAACGGGGGGCGATTCACCCCTCCACTTT
TRBV10-3	TRBD2	TRBJ2-7	many	CAISDFGTSGISYEQYF	TGTGCCATCAGTGACTTCGGGACTAGCGGGATTTCCTACGAGCAGTACTTC
TRBV7-9	-	TRBJ2-3	-	CASSSPYTDTQYF	TGTGCCAGCAGCTCCCCATACACAGATACGCAGTATTTT
TRBV10-3	-	TRBJ1-2	many	CAISEQGTGVPGYTF	TGTGCCATCAGTGAACAGGGCACCGGGGTTCCTGGCTACACCTTC
TRBV19	TRBD2	TRBJ2-5	many	CASSSGLAAETQYF	TGTGCCAGTAGCTCGGGACTAGCTGCGGAGACCCAGTACTTC
TRBV4-1	TRBD1	TRBJ2-7	medium-sized	CASSQINPGTGNYEQYF	TGCGCCAGCAGCCAAATTAACCCGGGGACAGGGAATTACGAGCAGTACTTC